The 25 T cell receptor beta chains presented below share a single source sample, sequenced in a study of T cell responses to AZD1222 COVID-19 vaccine. Sequencing was performed with immunoSEQ multiplex PCR; in TCRdb, only in-frame clones are kept and a portion is missing. The sample lists approximately 140,000 clones; around 93% were seen once. Sequenced here: peripheral blood, sampled on day 0 of AZD1222 vaccination. The source of these receptors is an adult in good health.

The chain joins TRBV4-2 to TRBJ1-2; a weak D match, TRBD1 (5 bases). CDR3 length: 15 amino acids. Germline loops: CDR1 LGHNA, CDR2 YNFKEQ. V lost 3 bases to trimming and J lost 4 bases, with 15 bases between them. The CDR3 sequence: CASSQGMGGSYGYTF. Here the CDR3 DNA reads TGTGCCAGCAGCCAGGGTATGGGGGGTAGCTATGGCTACACCTTC.

This clone was counted once. CDR3 sequence reads: CASSSGGSADTQYF. The CDR3 region has the DNA TGTGCCAGCTCCTCGGGAGGATCCGCAGATACGCAGTATTTT. This chain links TRBV18 with TRBJ2-3, with 7 bases that match TRBD2. The germline V gene encodes CDR1 KGHSH and CDR2 LQKENI. This CDR3 has 14 residues. V lost 6 bases to trimming and J lost 4 bases; unmatched junction nucleotides: 7.

The chain uses TRBV27 and TRBJ1-5; 9 bases are a match to TRBD1. In germline, CDR1 is MNHEY, CDR2 SMNVEV (reference sequence). CDR3 size: 13 residues. J lost 8 bases, V lost 7 bases, and 6 bases had no gene match. The CDR3 DNA reads as TGTGCCAGCAAGGGACAGGGTATTGAGCCCCAGCATTTT. Protein product: CASKGQGIEPQHF.

The rearrangement links TRBV7-6 to TRBJ2-2; no definite D call. V lost 0 bases to trimming and J lost 5 bases, with 7 bases between them. This CDR3 contains 14 residues. Germline CDR1 is SGHVS and CDR2 is FNYEAQ. CDR3 sequence (DNA): TGTGCCAGCAGCTTAGCCCTGGGTACCGGGGAGCTGTTTTTT. Translation: CASSLALGTGELFF.

The chain recombines TRBV7-9 with TRBJ2-3, with D possibly being TRBD2 (5 bases). V lost 5 bases to trimming and J lost 5 bases, with 11 bases between them. Germline-derived CDR1 and CDR2 are SEHNR and FQNEAQ (reference sequence). There are 13 residues in the CDR3. The CDR3 nucleotides are TGTGCCAGCAGCGCGGGTCACATAGATACGCAGTATTTT. It is translated as CASSAGHIDTQYF.

The V call is TRBV5-5, the J call TRBJ1-1, with 9 bases identical to TRBD1. The trim removed 2 bases at V and 5 bases at J, leaving 1 base unmatched. The CDR3 totals 13 residues. Germline-derived CDR1 and CDR2 are SGHKS and YYEKEE (reference sequence). This CDR3 reads CASSFGQGTEAFF. In DNA, the CDR3 is TGTGCCAGCAGCTTTGGACAGGGGACTGAAGCTTTCTTT.

A single count supports this clone. V is TRBV4-3 and J is TRBJ2-3; 7 bases fit TRBD2. Trimming cost V 4 bases and J 1 base; bases outside gene matches: 2. This CDR3 is built from 14 residues. The V gene's germline CDR1 is LGHNA and CDR2 YSLEER. The CDR3 DNA reads TGCGCCAGCAGCCTTGCGGGGGGCACAGATACGCAGTATTTT. Amino acids: CASSLAGGTDTQYF.

This clone was observed once. The chain joins TRBV27 to TRBJ2-7; no clear D. The V gene's germline CDR1 is MNHEY and CDR2 SMNVEV (reference sequence). This CDR3 comprises 14 residues. Trimming shortened V by 3 bases and J by 3 bases, and 12 bases separated the two germline ends. The CDR3 loop is CASSFREHSYEQYF. For the CDR3, the DNA is TGTGCCAGCAGTTTTAGGGAACATAGCTACGAGCAGTACTTC.

V usage is TRBV7-9 and J usage is TRBJ2-7, with no clear D. V was clipped by 1 base and J by 1 base, with 11 bases between them. Germline loops: CDR1 SEHNR, CDR2 FQNEAQ (reference sequence). The CDR3 is 15 residues long. As DNA, the CDR3 is TGTGCCAGCAGCTTAGACATTGGGTTTTCCTACGAGCAGTACTTC. It codes for CASSLDIGFSYEQYF.

The gene calls are TRBV28 and TRBJ1-2, with 8 bases aligning to TRBD1. Losses at the gene ends were 4 bases for V and 6 bases for J; bases not matched to a gene: 10. The CDR3 is made up of 15 amino acids. CDR1 is MDHEN and CDR2 is SYDVKM in the germline V gene. CDR3 DNA: TGTGCCAGCAGTTCTACACCGACAGGGGTTGATGGCTACACCTTC. Its protein is CASSSTPTGVDGYTF.

This clone was detected only once. This chain joins TRBV2 and TRBJ2-6, with a weak D call TRBD1 (5 bases). The CDR3 extends over 16 amino acids. Trimming took 5 bases from V and 0 from J, leaving 11 bases between them. Germline CDR1 SNHLY, CDR2 FYNNEI. The CDR3 nucleotides read TGTGCCAGCAGTCCGGTGGGGCACTCTGGGGCCAACGTCCTGACTTTC. Protein: CASSPVGHSGANVLTF.

The V and J genes are TRBV5-1 and TRBJ2-7; D may correspond to TRBD1 or TRBD2 (5 bases each). In germline, CDR1 is SGHRS, CDR2 YFSETQ. The CDR3 consists of 14 residues. V lost 0 bases and J 4 bases, leaving 11 bases between the germline ends. CDR3 amino acids: CASSLAGAEYEQYF. The DNA of the CDR3 is TGCGCCAGCAGCTTGGCCGGGGCAGAATACGAGCAGTACTTC.

This chain joins TRBV9 and TRBJ2-1, with D perhaps TRBD1 (6 bases). This CDR3 contains 18 residues. Trimming removed 1 base from V and 0 bases from J, with 17 bases in between. Per the germline V gene, CDR1 is SGDLS and CDR2 is YYNGEE. The CDR3 spells CASSVSGEADSSYNEQFF. CDR3 DNA: TGTGCCAGCAGCGTATCAGGCGAAGCGGACAGCTCCTACAATGAGCAGTTCTTC.

The chain couples TRBV6-4 to TRBJ1-1, with D possibly being TRBD1 (5 bases). The length of the CDR3 is 12 residues. V was pared by 7 bases and J by 8 bases, with 14 bases between. The germline V gene has CDR1 MRHNA and CDR2 SNTAGT. The CDR3 DNA reads TGTGCCAGCACACAGGCCTCGGACGAAGCTTTCTTT. Its protein is CASTQASDEAFF.

The chain uses TRBV5-1 and TRBJ2-7; either TRBD1 or TRBD2 may fit D (5 bases each). The V end was cut by 4 bases, the J end by 6 bases, with 17 bases between. The CDR3 has 14 amino acids. Per the germline V gene, CDR1 is SGHRS and CDR2 is YFSETQ. CDR3 amino acids: CASSGTSFFSEQYF. The CDR3 nucleotides are TGCGCCAGCAGCGGGACGTCCTTCTTCAGCGAGCAGTACTTC.

The chain combines TRBV19 with TRBJ1-2; D not certain. V was clipped by 4 bases and J by 8 bases, with 17 bases between them. The CDR3 totals 14 residues. CDR1 is LNHDA and CDR2 is SQIVND in the germline V gene (reference sequence). This CDR3 is CASSRSFSDGGYTF. CDR3 in DNA: TGTGCCAGTAGTAGGTCCTTCTCTGATGGGGGCTACACCTTC.

The chain employs TRBV11-2 and TRBJ1-1; weak D call: TRBD1 (5 bases). Germline CDR1 SGHAT, CDR2 FQNNGV. The CDR3 loop spans 12 amino acids. The germline V and J ends were trimmed by 3 bases and 3 bases, with 5 bases remaining between them. CDR3 loop: CASSLTDTEAFF. CDR3 sequence (DNA): TGTGCCAGCAGCTTGACAGACACTGAAGCTTTCTTT.

The rearrangement uses TRBV11-3 and TRBJ2-7, with TRBD1 as a possible D gene (5 bases). Trimming removed 1 base at V and 4 bases at J, with 11 bases between. The length of the CDR3 is 14 residues. Germline-derived CDR1 and CDR2 are SGHNT and YENEEA. The CDR3 nucleotides are TGTGCCAGCAGCTTAGTGTCAGGGTCGTACGAGCAGTACTTC. Its translation: CASSLVSGSYEQYF.

The V and J genes are TRBV7-6 and TRBJ2-1, with 8 bases lining up with TRBD2. Germline V gene data show CDR1 as SGHVS and CDR2 as FNYEAQ. CDR3 length: 13 amino acids. V shed 5 bases and J 10 bases; nucleotides not matched to a gene: 7. As DNA, the CDR3 is TGTGCCAGCAGCCCAGTAGCGGGACAAGAGCAGTTCTTC. Translated, it gives CASSPVAGQEQFF.

The chain joins TRBV28 to TRBJ2-1; 7 bases are shared with TRBD2. The V segment lost 4 bases and the J segment 3 bases; nucleotides outside the gene matches: 9. CDR1 is MDHEN, CDR2 SYDVKM, per germline. The CDR3 runs to 16 residues. The CDR3 loop reads CASSSLLATSYNEQFF. CDR3 nucleotide sequence: TGTGCCAGCAGTTCTTTACTAGCGACAAGCTACAATGAGCAGTTCTTC.

The rearrangement joins TRBV19 to TRBJ2-5; D gene ambiguous. The CDR3 has 13 amino acids. The V and J ends lost 8 bases and 5 bases respectively, with 15 bases between them. Germline CDR1 is LNHDA and CDR2 is SQIVND (reference sequence). The CDR3 sequence is CASSPLHGETQYF. Here the CDR3 DNA reads TGTGCCAGTTCACCTCTTCACGGGGAGACCCAGTACTTC. The entire variable domain, with the rest obtained from reference TRBV19 and TRBJ2-5, is as follows: DGGITQSPKYLFRKEGQNVTLSCEQNLNHDAMYWYRQDPGQGLRLIYYSQIVNDFQKGDIAEGYSVSREKKESFPLTVTSAQKNPTAFYLCASSPLHGETQYFGPGTRLLVL.

The J gene is TRBJ1-4, the V gene TRBV28, with D possibly TRBD1 on 6 matching bases. CDR3 size: 14 residues. CDR1 and CDR2 from the germline V gene are MDHEN and SYDVKM. V lost 6 bases to trimming and J lost 5 bases, with 13 bases between them. The CDR3 spells CASSELRGNEKLFF. The CDR3 DNA reads as TGTGCCAGCAGCGAATTGAGGGGGAATGAAAAACTGTTTTTT.

The rearrangement uses TRBV4-2 and TRBJ1-2; D is undetermined. The germline V gene encodes CDR1 LGHNA and CDR2 YNFKEQ. This CDR3 region has 15 residues. The V and J ends lost 0 bases and 4 bases respectively, with 12 bases between them. CDR3 sequence reads: CASSQDVNGFYGYTF. In DNA form, the CDR3 reads TGTGCCAGCAGCCAAGATGTGAACGGATTCTATGGCTACACCTTC.

The chain uses TRBV5-8 and TRBJ2-6, with D perhaps being TRBD1 or TRBD2 (6 bases each). Germline CDR1 and CDR2: SGHTS and YDEGEE. The CDR3 length is 17 residues. The V and J ends lost 7 bases and 5 bases respectively, with 22 bases between them. The CDR3 spells CASSNFGLGGWANVLTF. The CDR3 DNA reads as TGTGCCAGCTCTAATTTTGGTTTGGGGGGCTGGGCCAACGTCCTGACTTTC.

The V and J genes are TRBV2 and TRBJ2-6, with D tentatively TRBD2 (5 bases). Germline V gene data show CDR1 as SNHLY and CDR2 as FYNNEI. The CDR3 contains 10 residues. Trimming removed 8 bases from V and 9 bases from J, with 5 bases in between. This CDR3 reads CASGGNVLTF. The CDR3 DNA sequence: TGTGCCAGCGGAGGCAACGTCCTGACTTTC.